The 17 T cell receptor beta chains presented below share a single source sample, sequenced in a study of blood T cells in healthy people across ages. For the second PCR, which ran for 7 to 11 cycles, a sample-barcoded 5' primer and a J-beta primer mix were used. TCRdb fed the 5' RACE reads into MiXCR, producing one record per CDR3 protein. This table holds approximately 850,000 distinct CDR3 sequences, nearly 60% found once. Material: blood. Receptors were obtained from a man aged 25 to 40 in good health.

The chain uses TRBV29-1 and TRBJ2-1, with D hard to call. Per the germline V gene, CDR1 is SQVTM and CDR2 is ANQGSEA. V lost 6 bases, J lost 7 bases, and 16 bases lay in between. The CDR3 loop spans 13 amino acids. The CDR3 DNA is TGCAGCGTGCCGAGGCGGCGGATTAATGAGCAGTTCTTC. This gives the protein CSVPRRRINEQFF.

V and J are TRBV7-9 and TRBJ2-6; maybe TRBD1 (5 bases). Germline CDR1 is SEHNR and CDR2 is FQNEAQ (reference sequence). The CDR3 has 17 amino acids. V shed 4 bases and J shed 0 bases, with 13 bases lying between them. CDR3 sequence reads: CASSSVTASSGANVLTF. The CDR3 bases are TGTGCCAGCAGCTCCGTGACAGCCTCCTCTGGGGCCAACGTCCTGACTTTC.

The chain combines TRBV13 with TRBJ2-5; TRBD2 matches at 9 bases. J gave up 3 bases and V 5 bases, and 13 bases lay outside the gene matches. The length of the CDR3 is 17 residues. Germline CDR1 is PRHDT and CDR2 is FYEKMQ (reference sequence). CDR3 in DNA: TGTGCCAGCAGCCCGGGACTAGCCCAGATTGGAGAAGAGACCCAGTACTTC. Protein sequence: CASSPGLAQIGEETQYF. Full variable domain (rest looked up from reference TRBV13 and TRBJ2-5): AAGVIQSPRHLIKEKRETATLKCYPIPRHDTVYWYQQGPGQDPQFLISFYEKMQSDKGSIPDRFSAQQFSDYHSELNMSSLELGDSALYFCASSPGLAQIGEETQYFGPGTRLLVL.

The chain combines TRBV4-3 with TRBJ2-1, with D uncertain. The germline V gene has CDR1 LGHNA and CDR2 YSLEER. The CDR3 runs 17 residues. V lost 0 bases and J 2 bases, leaving 14 bases between the germline ends. The CDR3 spells CASSQDAAAVPYNEQFF. For the CDR3, the DNA is TGCGCCAGCAGCCAAGATGCTGCGGCGGTTCCCTACAATGAGCAGTTCTTC.

The sample holds one count of this clonotype. V and J are TRBV27 and TRBJ1-2; 8 bases align to TRBD1. CDR3 length: 18 residues. The V gene end was trimmed by 5 bases and the J gene end by 4 bases; junction bases not matched to a gene: 18. Germline CDR1 is MNHEY and CDR2 is SMNVEV (reference sequence). The CDR3 reads CASSIPTLRGQDPYGYTF. The DNA of the CDR3 is TGTGCCAGCAGTATTCCGACCCTGAGGGGACAGGATCCCTATGGCTACACCTTC.

V is TRBV4-2 and J is TRBJ1-6; 8 bases match TRBD1. The J segment lost 4 bases and the V segment lost 4 bases, leaving 6 bases of the junction unmatched. The CDR3 has 16 amino acids. The germline CDR1 and CDR2 sequences are LGHNA and YNFKEQ. In nucleotides, the CDR3 is TGTGCCAGCAGCCCGCAACAGGGGGATTATAATTCACCCCTCCACTTT. It translates to CASSPQQGDYNSPLHF.

The V call is TRBV18, the J call TRBJ2-7; D is tentatively TRBD1 or TRBD2 (5 bases each). This CDR3 spans 15 amino acids. V gave up 6 bases and J gave up 7 bases, with 22 bases separating them. Germline CDR1 reads KGHSH; CDR2 reads LQKENI. DNA for the CDR3: TGTGCCAGCTCGCACCGGGCCGGGGCTAAGGAGGAGCAGTACTTC. Encoded protein: CASSHRAGAKEEQYF.

The chain couples TRBV7-8 to TRBJ2-7; 7 bases map to TRBD1. Germline values: CDR1 SGHVS, CDR2 FQNEAQ. V dropped 3 bases and J dropped 0; count of bases not matched to a gene: 8. CDR3 length: 16 residues. The CDR3 region has the DNA TGTGCCAGCAGCTTTCTACAGGGGCAGGGCTCCTACGAGCAGTACTTC. Its translation is CASSFLQGQGSYEQYF.

The chain carries TRBV3-1 and TRBJ2-7, with 9 bases fitting TRBD1. The junction had 6 bases not matched to a gene; V was cut back by 0 bases and J by 6 bases. The CDR3 sequence is 15 residues long. Germline CDR1 LGHDT, CDR2 YNNKEL (reference sequence). CDR3 residues: CASSQDGQGIGEQYF. The CDR3 coding sequence is TGTGCCAGCAGCCAAGACGGACAGGGGATAGGCGAGCAGTACTTC.

The V and J genes are TRBV3-1 and TRBJ2-3; TRBD2 matches at 9 bases. The germline V gene encodes CDR1 LGHDT and CDR2 YNNKEL (reference sequence). There are 16 residues in the CDR3. Losses at the gene ends were 1 base for V and 2 bases for J; bases not matched to a gene: 4. In nucleotides, the CDR3 is TGTGCCAGCAGCCAAGTTCTAGCGGGGCCCACAGATACGCAGTATTTT. Translated: CASSQVLAGPTDTQYF.

V gene TRBV27 combines with J gene TRBJ2-5, with 8 bases fitting TRBD1. Germline V lookup: CDR1 MNHEY, CDR2 SMNVEV (reference sequence). The CDR3 is 15 residues long. J gave up 5 bases and V 5 bases, and 10 bases lay outside the gene matches. As DNA, the CDR3 is TGTGCCAGCAGTCGCGGACAGGGTGTTGTGGAGACCCAGTACTTC. This translates into CASSRGQGVVETQYF.

The chain uses TRBV6-5 and TRBJ2-1; TRBD2 aligns across 11 bases. This CDR3 comprises 14 residues. J lost 5 bases, V lost 8 bases, and 5 bases had no gene match. Germline assignment: CDR1 MNHEY and CDR2 SVGAGI. The CDR3 spells CASQIAGGNNEQFF. In nucleotides, the CDR3 is TGTGCCAGCCAAATAGCGGGGGGGAACAATGAGCAGTTCTTC.

This sequence joins TRBV6-2 or TRBV6-3 and TRBJ2-7; no clear D. TRBJ2-5 matches the DNA end more closely, so the J call is doubtful. The CDR3 consists of 12 residues. Germline V gene sequence: CDR1 MNHEY, CDR2 SVGEGT. In DNA form, the CDR3 reads TGTGCCAGCAGTTCTCTCTCGGAGACCCAGTACTTC. Translated, it gives CASSSLSETQYF.

This clonotype has a handful of counts. The V call is TRBV3-1, the J call TRBJ2-7; D is unclear. The V end was cut by 1 base, the J end by 4 bases, with 14 bases between. This CDR3 comprises 15 residues. Germline-derived CDR1 and CDR2 are LGHDT and YNNKEL (reference sequence). The CDR3 DNA sequence: TGTGCCAGCAGCCAAGGGAGAAGCGAAGTTTACGAGCAGTACTTC. It specifies CASSQGRSEVYEQYF.

This clonotype was counted many times. Written as DNA, the CDR3 is TGTGCCAGCAGCTTGGGGCCCAGCACTGAAGCTTTCTTT. Its protein product is CASSLGPSTEAFF. The rearrangement uses TRBV7-9 and TRBJ1-1, with D tentatively TRBD1 (5 bases). This CDR3 is built from 13 residues. Germline V CDR1 and CDR2: SEHNR, FQNEAQ (reference sequence). With 3 bases removed from V and 4 bases from J, the gap between germline ends came to 9 bases.

The chain links TRBV5-1 to TRBJ2-1; 12 bases align to TRBD2. V lost 6 bases, J lost 7 bases, and 5 bases stayed unmatched. Germline V gene data show CDR1 as SGHRS and CDR2 as YFSETQ. The CDR3 runs 14 residues. CDR3 DNA: TGCGCCAGCATCGCGACTAGCGGGAGTAATGAGCAGTTCTTC. Residues: CASIATSGSNEQFF. Full variable domain (missing parts from reference TRBV5-1 and TRBJ2-1): KAGVTQTPRYLIKTRGQQVTLSCSPISGHRSVSWYQQTPGQGLQFLFEYFSETQRNKGNFPGRFSGRQFSNSRSEMNVSTLELGDSALYLCASIATSGSNEQFFGPGTRLTVL.

The chain recombines TRBV20-1 with TRBJ2-1, with a possible D match to TRBD2 (6 bases). This CDR3 is built from 17 residues. CDR1 is DFQATT, CDR2 SNEGSKA, per germline (reference sequence). V was trimmed by 2 bases and J by 1 base, leaving 18 bases between them. CDR3 bases: TGCAGTGCTAGAAAGGAGGGCCGGGAGAATTCCTACAATGAGCAGTTCTTC. Protein sequence: CSARKEGRENSYNEQFF.